Presented here are 15 T cell receptor beta chains from one specimen sequenced in a study of blood T cell repertoires in COVID-19. Sequencing used immunoSEQ multiplex PCR; TCRdb keeps in-frame clones, though not all of them. Here the sample spans 45,000 to 55,000 clones, around 87% being singletons. The sequenced sample consisted of peripheral blood. The source of these receptors is a man aged 50 to 59 with active COVID-19.

As for this clone: Because it lacks the conserved phenylalanine or tryptophan at the end, this CDR3 is likely a read error. It is unclear where the CDR3 begins or ends on the DNA, so no DNA is shown, and the CDR3 is as TCRdb lists it. This chain connects TRBV5-3 to TRBJ1-2; the listed D gene, TRBD1, was not tested against the DNA. TRBV5-3 is an ORF; its function is uncertain. The CDR3 length is 10 residues, termini included. The CDR3 protein is CARSYRQGLG.

The gene calls are TRBV13 and TRBJ2-7, with 11 bases fitting TRBD1. The CDR3 consists of 16 residues. Germline CDR1 reads PRHDT; CDR2 reads FYEKMQ (reference sequence). Unmatched junction bases numbered 10, after V lost 5 bases and J lost 4 bases. CDR3 loop: CASSNRDRGKGYEQYF. DNA of the CDR3: TGTGCCAGCAGCAACCGGGACAGGGGGAAAGGGTACGAGCAGTACTTC.

V gene TRBV6-2 or TRBV6-3 combines with J gene TRBJ1-5; 7 bases line up with TRBD1. CDR1 and CDR2 (germline): MNHEY, SVGEGT. Unmatched junction bases numbered 6, after V lost 2 bases and J lost 5 bases. The CDR3 has 15 amino acids. The CDR3 DNA reads TGTGCCAGCAGTTACAGGGACAGCGCCGATCAGCCCCAGCATTTT. Its protein product is CASSYRDSADQPQHF.

This clone was picked up one time. This chain connects TRBV30 to TRBJ2-1; 9 positions match TRBD1. The CDR3 contains 14 residues. Germline V gene sequence: CDR1 GTSNPN, CDR2 SVGIG (reference sequence). V trimming: 8 bases; J trimming: 7 bases; junction bases outside the gene matches: 12. The CDR3, as DNA: TGTGCCGGACGCAAACAGGGGGCCGGGAATGAGCAGTTCTTC. It is translated as CAGRKQGAGNEQFF.

This clone was seen a single time. The chain couples TRBV28 to TRBJ1-2, with D maybe TRBD1 (6 bases). In germline, CDR1 is MDHEN, CDR2 SYDVKM. The CDR3 loop spans 11 amino acids. Between the trimmed V and J ends, which lost 10 bases and 8 bases, there was a span of 14 bases. CDR3 residues: CAISTGNGYTF. CDR3 bases: TGTGCCATTTCGACAGGTAACGGCTACACCTTC.

The rearrangement joins TRBV5-4 to TRBJ2-3, with 7 bases identical to TRBD2. Germline lookup yields CDR1 SGHNT and CDR2 YYREEE (reference sequence). With 4 bases clipped from V and 4 bases from J, the junction kept 6 bases outside the gene matches. This CDR3 has 14 residues. CDR3 region: CASSPWGRADTQYF. DNA for the CDR3: TGTGCCAGCAGCCCCTGGGGGAGGGCAGATACGCAGTATTTT.

J is TRBJ2-3 and V is TRBV28; 8 bases fit TRBD1. This CDR3 spans 14 amino acids. The ends lost 11 bases at V and 2 bases at J; junction bases unmatched: 9. Germline values: CDR1 MDHEN, CDR2 SYDVKM. Here the CDR3 DNA reads TGTGCCGGACGGACAGGGACAGACACAGATACGCAGTATTTT. Encoded protein: CAGRTGTDTDTQYF.

J is TRBJ2-7 and V is TRBV5-6; the match to TRBD1 covers 9 bases. The ends lost 3 bases at V and 5 bases at J; junction bases unmatched: 12. CDR1 and CDR2 from the germline V gene are SGHDT and YYEEEE. This CDR3 comprises 16 residues. The CDR3 DNA reads as TGTGCCAGCAGCTCACGAAGGCGACAGGGGGGGGACGAGCAGTACTTC. It translates to CASSSRRRQGGDEQYF.

This sequence joins TRBV12-3 or TRBV12-4 and TRBJ2-1, with D possibly TRBD1 on 6 matching bases. This CDR3 contains 12 residues. V lost 6 bases to trimming and J lost 7 bases, with 10 bases between them. CDR3: CASRDRFNEQFF. The CDR3 DNA reads TGTGCCAGCAGGGACAGATTTAATGAGCAGTTCTTC.

This chain uses TRBV5-1 with TRBJ2-2; 7 bases line up with TRBD1. Unmatched junction bases numbered 12, after V lost 4 bases and J lost 0 bases. CDR3 length: 18 amino acids. Germline CDR1 and CDR2: SGHRS and YFSETQ. The CDR3 reads CASSLPGTVSSNTGELFF. The CDR3, as DNA: TGCGCCAGCAGCCTCCCGGGGACAGTCTCCTCGAACACCGGGGAGCTGTTTTTT.

The count of this clone is one. V and J are TRBV7-2 and TRBJ2-3, with D possibly TRBD2 on 5 matching bases. The CDR3 sequence is 15 residues long. With 4 bases removed from V and 4 bases from J, the gap between germline ends came to 15 bases. The germline gives CDR1 SGHTA, CDR2 FQGNSA. CDR3: CASSSDFTGADTQYF. For the CDR3, the DNA is TGTGCCAGCAGCTCGGACTTCACTGGAGCAGATACGCAGTATTTT.

With regard to this clone: The sample has other DNA sequences that encode this CDR3 too. The chain links TRBV4-3 to TRBJ2-2; 12 positions agree with TRBD2. J gave up 8 bases and V 4 bases, and 20 bases lay outside the gene matches. The V gene's germline CDR1 is LGHNA and CDR2 YSLEER. The CDR3 covers 20 residues. The CDR3 protein is CASSPMPLKGLAGRSGELFF. The CDR3 bases are TGCGCCAGCAGCCCGATGCCACTCAAGGGACTAGCGGGTAGAAGTGGGGAGCTGTTTTTT.

The V and J genes are TRBV20-1 and TRBJ1-2; D may be TRBD1 (5 bases). This CDR3 is 13 amino acids long. Germline assignment: CDR1 DFQATT and CDR2 SNEGSKA (reference sequence). Trimming stripped 3 bases from V and 4 bases from J, with 12 bases between. Here the CDR3 DNA reads TGCAGTGCTAGTAAGGGGCGCATCTATGGCTACACCTTC. Encoded protein: CSASKGRIYGYTF.

DNA of the CDR3: TGTGCCAGCAGCTTATACTGGGACAGGGTTACAGATACGCAGTATTTT. This translates into CASSLYWDRVTDTQYF. V gene TRBV5-5 combines with J gene TRBJ2-3, with TRBD1 matching 9 bases. J lost 3 bases, V lost 2 bases, and 7 bases had no gene match. This CDR3 spans 16 amino acids. CDR1 SGHKS and CDR2 YYEKEE come from the germline V gene (reference sequence).

The CDR3 protein is CASSYKHLNYENIQYF. CDR3 DNA: TGTGCCAGCAGTTACAAACACTTGAACTACGAAAACATTCAGTACTTC. V gene TRBV28 combines with J gene TRBJ2-4; D gene ambiguous. Germline CDR1 and CDR2: MDHEN and SYDVKM. Trimming took 4 bases from V and 5 from J, leaving 18 bases between them. This CDR3 is 16 amino acids long.